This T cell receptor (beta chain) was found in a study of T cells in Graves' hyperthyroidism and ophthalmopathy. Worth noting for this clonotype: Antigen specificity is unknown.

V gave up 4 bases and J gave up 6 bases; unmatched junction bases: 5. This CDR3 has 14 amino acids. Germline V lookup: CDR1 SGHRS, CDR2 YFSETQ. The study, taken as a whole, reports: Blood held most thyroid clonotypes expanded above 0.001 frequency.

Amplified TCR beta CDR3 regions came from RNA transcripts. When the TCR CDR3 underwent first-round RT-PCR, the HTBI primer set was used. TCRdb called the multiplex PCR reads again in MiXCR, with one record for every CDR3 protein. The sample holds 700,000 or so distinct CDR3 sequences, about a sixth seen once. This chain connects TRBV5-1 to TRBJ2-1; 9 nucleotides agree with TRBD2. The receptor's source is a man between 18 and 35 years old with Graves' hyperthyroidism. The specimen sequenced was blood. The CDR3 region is CASSPLAGTNEQFF. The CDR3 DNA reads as TGCGCCAGCAGCCCCCTAGCGGGGACCAATGAGCAGTTCTTC.